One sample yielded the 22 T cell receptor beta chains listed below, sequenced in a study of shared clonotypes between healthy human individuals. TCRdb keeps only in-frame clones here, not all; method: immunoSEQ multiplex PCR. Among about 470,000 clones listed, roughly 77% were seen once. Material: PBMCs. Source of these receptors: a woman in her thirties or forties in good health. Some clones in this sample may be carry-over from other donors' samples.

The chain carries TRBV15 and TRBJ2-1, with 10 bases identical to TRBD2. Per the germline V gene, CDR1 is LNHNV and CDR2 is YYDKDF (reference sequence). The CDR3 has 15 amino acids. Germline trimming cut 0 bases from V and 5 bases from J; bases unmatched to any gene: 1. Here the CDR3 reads CATSRDSGRHNEQFF. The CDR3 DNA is TGTGCCACCAGCAGAGATAGCGGGAGGCACAATGAGCAGTTCTTC.

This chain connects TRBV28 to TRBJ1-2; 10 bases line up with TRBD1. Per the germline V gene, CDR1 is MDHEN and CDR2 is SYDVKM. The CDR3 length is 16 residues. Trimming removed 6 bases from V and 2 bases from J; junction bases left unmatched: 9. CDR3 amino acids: CASSRPPGQGNYGYTF. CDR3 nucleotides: TGTGCCAGCAGCCGACCCCCGGGACAGGGGAACTATGGCTACACCTTC.

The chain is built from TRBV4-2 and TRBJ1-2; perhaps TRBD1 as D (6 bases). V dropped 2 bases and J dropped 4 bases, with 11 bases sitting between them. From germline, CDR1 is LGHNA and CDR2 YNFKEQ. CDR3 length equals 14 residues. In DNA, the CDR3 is TGTGCCAGCAGCCAAACGGACAGTGGCTATGGCTACACCTTC. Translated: CASSQTDSGYGYTF.

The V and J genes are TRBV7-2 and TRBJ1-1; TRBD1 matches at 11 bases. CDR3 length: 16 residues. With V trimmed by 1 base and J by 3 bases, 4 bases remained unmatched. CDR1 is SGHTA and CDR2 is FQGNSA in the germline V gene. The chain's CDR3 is CASSLVGTGGYTEAFF. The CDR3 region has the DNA TGTGCCAGCAGCTTAGTGGGGACAGGGGGATACACTGAAGCTTTCTTT.

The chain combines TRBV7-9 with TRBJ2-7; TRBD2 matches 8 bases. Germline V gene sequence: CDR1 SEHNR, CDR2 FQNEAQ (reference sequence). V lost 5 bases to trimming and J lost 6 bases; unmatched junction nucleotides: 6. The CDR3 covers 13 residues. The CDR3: CASSLTGGREQYF. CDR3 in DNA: TGTGCCAGCAGCCTAACGGGGGGGCGCGAGCAGTACTTC.

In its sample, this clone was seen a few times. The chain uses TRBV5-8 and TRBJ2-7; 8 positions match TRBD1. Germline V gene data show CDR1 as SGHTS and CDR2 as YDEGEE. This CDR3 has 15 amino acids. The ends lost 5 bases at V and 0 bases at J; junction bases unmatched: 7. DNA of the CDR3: TGTGCCAGCAGGGACCGGGACAGGAGCTCCTACGAGCAGTACTTC. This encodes CASRDRDRSSYEQYF.

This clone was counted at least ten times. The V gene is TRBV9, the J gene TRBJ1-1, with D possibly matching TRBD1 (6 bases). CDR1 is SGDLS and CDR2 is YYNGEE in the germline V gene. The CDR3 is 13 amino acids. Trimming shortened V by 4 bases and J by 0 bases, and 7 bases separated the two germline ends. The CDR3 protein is CASSRQVNTEAFF. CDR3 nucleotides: TGTGCCAGCAGCAGACAGGTGAACACTGAAGCTTTCTTT.

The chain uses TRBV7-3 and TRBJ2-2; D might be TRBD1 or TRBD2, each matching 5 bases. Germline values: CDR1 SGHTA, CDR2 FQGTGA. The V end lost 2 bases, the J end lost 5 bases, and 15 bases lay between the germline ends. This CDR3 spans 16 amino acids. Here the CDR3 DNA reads TGTGCCAGCAGCTTATTTGCCGGGGCGGATACCGGGGAGCTGTTTTTT. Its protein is CASSLFAGADTGELFF.

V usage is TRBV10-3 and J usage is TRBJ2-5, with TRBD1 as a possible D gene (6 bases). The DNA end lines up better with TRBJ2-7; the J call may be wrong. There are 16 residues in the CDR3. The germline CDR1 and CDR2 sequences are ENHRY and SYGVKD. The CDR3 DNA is TGTGCCATCAGTGCGGGTCAGGGGACCGTAACCTACGAGCAGTACTTC. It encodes CAISAGQGTVTYEQYF.

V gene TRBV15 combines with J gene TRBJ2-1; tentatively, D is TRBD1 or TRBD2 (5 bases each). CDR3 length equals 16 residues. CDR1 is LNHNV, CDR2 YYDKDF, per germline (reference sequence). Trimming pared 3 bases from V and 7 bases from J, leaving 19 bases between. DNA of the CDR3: TGTGCCACCAGCAGGAGAGGGGCGGGCTACCCAAATGAGCAGTTCTTC. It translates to CATSRRGAGYPNEQFF.

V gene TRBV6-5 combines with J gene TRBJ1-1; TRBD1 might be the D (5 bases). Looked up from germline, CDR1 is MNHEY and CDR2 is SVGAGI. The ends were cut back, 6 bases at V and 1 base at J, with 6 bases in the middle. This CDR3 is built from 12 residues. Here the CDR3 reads CASRGGNTEAFF. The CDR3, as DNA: TGTGCCAGCAGGGGGGGGAACACTGAAGCTTTCTTT.

CDR3 DNA sequence: TGTGCCAGCAGTCCCTCAAAAGGGTCCGCCTACGAGCAGTACTTC. Protein product: CASSPSKGSAYEQYF. The chain links TRBV27 to TRBJ2-7, with D unresolved. Looked up from germline, CDR1 is MNHEY and CDR2 is SMNVEV (reference sequence). Between the trimmed V and J ends, which lost 5 bases and 2 bases, there was a span of 16 bases. CDR3 size: 15 residues.

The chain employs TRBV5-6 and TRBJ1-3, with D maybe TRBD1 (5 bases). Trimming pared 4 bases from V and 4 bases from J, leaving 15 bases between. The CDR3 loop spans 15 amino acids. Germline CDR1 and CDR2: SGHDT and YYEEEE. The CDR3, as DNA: TGTGCCAGCAGCCCCGGCGGGGCCGGGGGAAACACCATATATTTT. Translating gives CASSPGGAGGNTIYF. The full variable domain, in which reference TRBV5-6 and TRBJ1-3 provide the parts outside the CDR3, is DAGVTQSPTHLIKTRGQQVTLRCSPKSGHDTVSWYQQALGQGPQFIFQYYEEEERQRGNFPDRFSGHQFPNYSSELNVNALLLGDSALYLCASSPGGAGGNTIYFGEGSWLTVV.

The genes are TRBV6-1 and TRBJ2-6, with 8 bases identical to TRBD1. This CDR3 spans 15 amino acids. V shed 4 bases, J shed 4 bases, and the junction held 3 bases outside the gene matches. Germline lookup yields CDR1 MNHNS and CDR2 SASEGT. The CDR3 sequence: CASSARGRGANVLTF. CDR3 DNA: TGTGCCAGCAGTGCCAGGGGGCGCGGGGCCAACGTCCTGACTTTC.

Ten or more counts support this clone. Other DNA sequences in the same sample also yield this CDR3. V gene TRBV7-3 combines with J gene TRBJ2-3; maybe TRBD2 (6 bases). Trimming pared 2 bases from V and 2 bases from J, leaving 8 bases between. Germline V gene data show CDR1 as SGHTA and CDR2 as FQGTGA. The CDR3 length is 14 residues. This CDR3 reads CASSLGLSTDTQYF. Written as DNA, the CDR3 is TGTGCCAGCAGCTTAGGACTATCCACAGATACGCAGTATTTT.

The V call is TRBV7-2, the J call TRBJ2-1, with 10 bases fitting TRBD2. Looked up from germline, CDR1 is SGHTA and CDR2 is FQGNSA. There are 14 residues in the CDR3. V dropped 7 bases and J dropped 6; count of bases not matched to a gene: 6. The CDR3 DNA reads TGTGCCAGCACCCCTAGCGGGAGAGGCAATGAGCAGTTCTTC. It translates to CASTPSGRGNEQFF.

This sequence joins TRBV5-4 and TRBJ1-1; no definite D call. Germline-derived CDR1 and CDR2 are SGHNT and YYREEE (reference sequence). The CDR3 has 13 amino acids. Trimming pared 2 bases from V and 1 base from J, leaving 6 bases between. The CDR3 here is CASSFDTNTEAFF. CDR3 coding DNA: TGTGCCAGCAGCTTCGACACGAACACTGAAGCTTTCTTT.

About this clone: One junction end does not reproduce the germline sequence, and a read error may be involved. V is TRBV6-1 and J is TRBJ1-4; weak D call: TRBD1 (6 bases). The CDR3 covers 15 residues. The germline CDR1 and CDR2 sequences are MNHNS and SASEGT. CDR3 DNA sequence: TGCGCCAGCAGGGGAACAGGGACAACTAATGAAAAACTGTTTTTT. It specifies CASRGTGTTNEKLFF.

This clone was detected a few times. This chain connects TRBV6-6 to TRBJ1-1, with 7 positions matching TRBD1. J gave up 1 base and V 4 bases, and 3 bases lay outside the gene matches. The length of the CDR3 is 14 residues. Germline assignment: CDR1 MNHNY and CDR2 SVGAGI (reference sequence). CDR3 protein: CASSSGQPNTEAFF. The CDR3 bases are TGTGCCAGCAGTTCGGGACAGCCGAACACTGAAGCTTTCTTT.

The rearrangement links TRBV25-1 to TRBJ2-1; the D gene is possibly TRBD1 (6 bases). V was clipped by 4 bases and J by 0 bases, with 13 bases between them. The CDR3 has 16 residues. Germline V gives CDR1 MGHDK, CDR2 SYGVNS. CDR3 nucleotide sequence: TGTGCCAGCAGTGGGCCCGGACAGCTCTCCTACAATGAGCAGTTCTTC. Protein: CASSGPGQLSYNEQFF.

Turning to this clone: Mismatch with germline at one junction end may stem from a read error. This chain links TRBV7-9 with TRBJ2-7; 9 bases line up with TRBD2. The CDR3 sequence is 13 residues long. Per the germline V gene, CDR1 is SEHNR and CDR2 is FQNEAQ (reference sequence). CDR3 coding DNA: TGTGCCAGCAGCGTAGCGGGAGTCACCGAGCAGTACTTC. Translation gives CASSVAGVTEQYF.

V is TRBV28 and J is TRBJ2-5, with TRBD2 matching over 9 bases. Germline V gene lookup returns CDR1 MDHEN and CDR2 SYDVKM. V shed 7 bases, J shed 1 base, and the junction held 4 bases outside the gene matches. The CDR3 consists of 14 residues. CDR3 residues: CASTEAGGQETQYF. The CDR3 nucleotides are TGTGCCAGCACCGAAGCGGGAGGCCAAGAGACCCAGTACTTC.